These T cell receptor beta chains were read from a single sample in a study of Ad26.COV2.S vaccination and SARS-CoV-2 variants. The data were produced by immunoSEQ multiplex PCR, yet TCRdb's version contains in-frame clones alone and is incomplete. The data show over 400,000 clones, 75% to 90% seen once. The specimen was peripheral blood, collected in a trial of Ad26.COV2.S vaccine versus placebo. The receptors here all came from a person between 18 and 60 years old who received the Ad26.COV2.S COVID-19 vaccine or a placebo. CDR3s include the opening cysteine and the closing phenylalanine or tryptophan. The order of the fields is clone size, D gene, V gene, J gene, CDR3 protein, CDR3 DNA. The D gene is left open where the match is weak. Part of the rows lack a size; the others show once, few, many or a class for expanded clones.

clone size: .; D gene: .; V gene: TRBV4-2; J gene: TRBJ1-5; CDR3 protein: CASSLDRYGQPQHF; CDR3 DNA: TGTGCCAGCAGTCTCGACAGGTACGGACAGCCCCAGCATTTT
clone size: .; D gene: TRBD1; V gene: TRBV5-1; J gene: TRBJ2-7; CDR3 protein: CASSWDSFYEQYF; CDR3 DNA: TGCGCCAGCAGCTGGGACAGCTTCTACGAGCAGTACTTC
clone size: .; D gene: .; V gene: TRBV4-1; J gene: TRBJ1-3; CDR3 protein: CASSPFHTSSGNTIYF; CDR3 DNA: TGCGCCAGCAGCCCATTCCACACCAGCTCTGGAAACACCATATATTTT
clone size: .; D gene: .; V gene: TRBV28; J gene: TRBJ1-5; CDR3 protein: CASSPFGTAGPPQHF; CDR3 DNA: TGTGCCAGCAGTCCCTTCGGGACTGCCGGGCCGCCCCAGCATTTT
clone size: .; D gene: .; V gene: TRBV28; J gene: TRBJ2-5; CDR3 protein: CASSSSRQGHKRYPGGGYF; CDR3 DNA: TGTGCCAGCAGTTCCTCCAGACAGGGCCACAAGAGATACCCAGGGGGAGGGTACTTC
clone size: .; D gene: TRBD2; V gene: TRBV28; J gene: TRBJ2-1; CDR3 protein: CASSLWDTGGYNEQFF; CDR3 DNA: TGTGCCAGCAGTTTATGGGACACGGGGGGCTACAATGAGCAGTTCTTC
clone size: .; D gene: .; V gene: TRBV28; J gene: TRBJ2-1; CDR3 protein: CASSPPGGRNEQFF; CDR3 DNA: TGTGCCAGCAGTCCTCCCGGGGGAAGGAATGAGCAGTTCTTC
clone size: .; D gene: .; V gene: TRBV7-2; J gene: TRBJ1-1; CDR3 protein: CASSTSRGTEAFF; CDR3 DNA: TGTGCCAGCAGCACCAGTCGTGGCACTGAAGCTTTCTTT
clone size: .; D gene: TRBD1; V gene: TRBV25-1; J gene: TRBJ1-2; CDR3 protein: CASSPWGQGDGYTF; CDR3 DNA: TGTGCCAGCAGTCCGTGGGGACAGGGAGACGGCTACACCTTC
clone size: .; D gene: .; V gene: TRBV6-5; J gene: TRBJ1-2; CDR3 protein: CASRPGAYYGYTF; CDR3 DNA: TGTGCCAGCAGGCCGGGGGCTTACTATGGCTACACCTTC
clone size: .; D gene: .; V gene: TRBV11-2; J gene: TRBJ2-5; CDR3 protein: CASSRTQETQYF; CDR3 DNA: TGTGCCAGCAGCCGTACCCAAGAGACCCAGTACTTC
clone size: .; D gene: .; V gene: TRBV18; J gene: TRBJ1-3; CDR3 protein: CASSQGQASSGNTIYF; CDR3 DNA: TGTGCCAGCTCCCAGGGGCAGGCGAGCTCTGGAAACACCATATATTTT
clone size: once; D gene: .; V gene: TRBV4-3; J gene: TRBJ2-7; CDR3 protein: CASSQDATGAHPNEQYF; CDR3 DNA: TGCGCCAGCAGCCAAGATGCGACAGGTGCTCATCCTAACGAGCAGTACTTC
clone size: .; D gene: .; V gene: TRBV18; J gene: TRBJ1-1; CDR3 protein: CASSPVTGSNTEAFF; CDR3 DNA: TGTGCCAGCTCACCCGTTACAGGATCGAACACTGAAGCTTTCTTT
clone size: .; D gene: .; V gene: TRBV28; J gene: TRBJ2-7; CDR3 protein: CASGGWNAPYEQYF; CDR3 DNA: TGTGCCAGCGGCGGGTGGAACGCACCCTACGAGCAGTACTTC
clone size: once; D gene: .; V gene: TRBV19; J gene: TRBJ1-2; CDR3 protein: CASSMGLGGLRRYGYTF; CDR3 DNA: TGTGCCAGTAGTATGGGCCTCGGGGGTCTTCGGCGATATGGCTACACCTTC
clone size: .; D gene: TRBD1; V gene: TRBV9; J gene: TRBJ2-3; CDR3 protein: CASSVDDRGGSDTQYF; CDR3 DNA: TGTGCCAGCAGCGTAGACGACAGGGGTGGTTCAGATACGCAGTATTTT
clone size: .; D gene: TRBD2; V gene: TRBV7-3; J gene: TRBJ2-1; CDR3 protein: CASSLAGAYNEQFF; CDR3 DNA: TGTGCCAGCAGCTTAGCGGGAGCCTACAATGAGCAGTTCTTC
clone size: once; D gene: .; V gene: TRBV28; J gene: TRBJ1-6; CDR3 protein: CASSLWTGGSPLHF; CDR3 DNA: TGTGCCAGCAGTTTATGGACAGGAGGTTCACCCCTCCACTTT
clone size: .; D gene: TRBD1; V gene: TRBV18; J gene: TRBJ1-4; CDR3 protein: CASCRGARNEKLFF; CDR3 DNA: TGTGCCAGCTGCAGGGGGGCTCGAAATGAAAAACTGTTTTTT
clone size: .; D gene: .; V gene: TRBV24-1; J gene: TRBJ2-5; CDR3 protein: CATSDPATSGETQYF; CDR3 DNA: TGTGCCACCAGTGATCCCGCCACCTCTGGGGAGACCCAGTACTTC
clone size: .; D gene: TRBD1; V gene: TRBV5-1; J gene: TRBJ1-2; CDR3 protein: CASSLTTGGGGYTF; CDR3 DNA: TGCGCCAGCAGCTTAACGACAGGGGGCGGTGGCTACACCTTC
clone size: .; D gene: .; V gene: TRBV3-1/TRBV3-2; J gene: TRBJ1-6; CDR3 protein: CASSQAGKNSPLHF; CDR3 DNA: TGTGCCAGCAGCCAAGCAGGGAAAAATTCACCCCTCCACTTT
clone size: .; D gene: TRBD1; V gene: TRBV28; J gene: TRBJ1-3; CDR3 protein: CASSSPGQGNTIYF; CDR3 DNA: TGTGCCAGCAGTTCCCCGGGACAGGGAAACACCATATATTTT
clone size: .; D gene: TRBD1; V gene: TRBV18; J gene: TRBJ1-4; CDR3 protein: CASTGATNEKLFF; CDR3 DNA: TGTGCCAGTACAGGGGCCACTAATGAAAAACTGTTTTTT
clone size: once; D gene: TRBD1; V gene: TRBV7-8; J gene: TRBJ1-2; CDR3 protein: CASSLTLQGTLNGYTF; CDR3 DNA: TGTGCCAGCAGCTTGACACTACAGGGGACGCTTAATGGCTACACCTTC
clone size: .; D gene: .; V gene: TRBV19; J gene: TRBJ2-1; CDR3 protein: CASSIDRPLEGGRHEQFF; CDR3 DNA: TGTGCCAGTAGTATAGATCGGCCCCTGGAGGGGGGGCGACATGAGCAGTTCTTC
clone size: .; D gene: .; V gene: TRBV19; J gene: TRBJ1-1; CDR3 protein: CASSPGGKMNTEAFF; CDR3 DNA: TGTGCCAGTAGTCCGGGGGGGAAAATGAACACTGAAGCTTTCTTT
clone size: .; D gene: .; V gene: TRBV6-6; J gene: TRBJ1-2; CDR3 protein: CASRTAPAEYGYTF; CDR3 DNA: TGTGCCAGCAGGACAGCGCCGGCGGAATATGGCTACACCTTC
clone size: .; D gene: TRBD1; V gene: TRBV2; J gene: TRBJ1-4; CDR3 protein: CASSEQGASEKLFF; CDR3 DNA: TGTGCCAGCAGTGAACAGGGGGCGTCTGAAAAACTGTTTTTT
clone size: .; D gene: .; V gene: TRBV27; J gene: TRBJ2-1; CDR3 protein: CASSSQTTSSYNEQFF; CDR3 DNA: TGTGCCAGCAGTTCTCAGACTACCAGCTCCTACAATGAGCAGTTCTTC
clone size: .; D gene: .; V gene: TRBV5-1; J gene: TRBJ1-1; CDR3 protein: CASSLGVEAFF; CDR3 DNA: TGCGCCAGCAGCTTGGGGGTGGAAGCTTTCTTT
clone size: .; D gene: TRBD1; V gene: TRBV20-1; J gene: TRBJ2-7; CDR3 protein: CSVGRGYEQYF; CDR3 DNA: TGCAGTGTGGGCAGGGGGTACGAGCAGTACTTC
clone size: .; D gene: .; V gene: TRBV12-3/TRBV12-4; J gene: TRBJ1-2; CDR3 protein: CASSLEAESSETF; CDR3 DNA: TGTGCCAGCAGTTTAGAAGCCGAATCCAGTGAAACCTTC
clone size: .; D gene: .; V gene: TRBV7-9; J gene: TRBJ2-4; CDR3 protein: CASSLPGRDIQYF; CDR3 DNA: TGTGCCAGCAGCTTACCAGGGCGGGACATTCAGTACTTC